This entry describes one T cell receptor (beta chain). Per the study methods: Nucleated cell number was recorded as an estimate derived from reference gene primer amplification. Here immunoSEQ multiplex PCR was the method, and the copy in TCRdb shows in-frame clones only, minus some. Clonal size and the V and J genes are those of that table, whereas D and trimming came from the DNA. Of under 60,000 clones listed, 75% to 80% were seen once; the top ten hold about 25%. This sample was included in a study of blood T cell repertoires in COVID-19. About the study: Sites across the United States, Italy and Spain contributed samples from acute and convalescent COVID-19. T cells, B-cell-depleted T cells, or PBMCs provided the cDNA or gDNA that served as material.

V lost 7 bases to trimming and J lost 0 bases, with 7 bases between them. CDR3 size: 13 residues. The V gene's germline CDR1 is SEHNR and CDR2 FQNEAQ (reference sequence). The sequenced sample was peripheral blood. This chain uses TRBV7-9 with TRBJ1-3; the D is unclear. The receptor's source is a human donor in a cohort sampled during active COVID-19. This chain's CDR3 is CASTVYSGNTIYF. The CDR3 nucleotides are TGTGCCAGCACCGTTTACTCTGGAAACACCATATATTTT.